This TCR beta chain was obtained from a study of blood T cells in healthy people across ages. Overall study findings and caveats: Roughly linear declines in TCR beta diversity per million T cells occurred with age. Reliance upon unsorted PBMCs precluded definitive naive versus antigen-experienced comparison.

This CDR3 comprises 15 residues. The ends lost 4 bases at V and 11 bases at J; junction bases unmatched: 8. Germline V gene sequence: CDR1 SGHTA, CDR2 FQGNSA. About this clonotype: Its specificity is unknown.

Combining a sample-barcoded 5' primer with a J-beta primer mix, a second PCR ran for 7 to 11 cycles. The template-switch adaptor, which had 12 random nucleotides, put a tag on each cDNA molecule. Via MiXCR, TCRdb re-called the 5' RACE reads, giving one row per CDR3 protein. Of about 570,000 distinct CDR3 sequences detected, approximately 25% appear once; the ten largest clones hold about a fifth. The sequencing sample was made of blood. This clonotype was obtained from a woman aged 70-85 years in good health. V gene TRBV7-2 combines with J gene TRBJ2-5, with 15 bases fitting TRBD2. The chain's CDR3 is CASSSGLAGGQGQYF. In DNA form, the CDR3 reads TGTGCCAGCAGCTCCGGACTAGCGGGAGGGCAGGGACAGTACTTC.